This entry lists 10 T cell receptor beta chains sequenced from one sample in a study of blood T cell repertoires in COVID-19. The method was immunoSEQ multiplex PCR; TCRdb's version includes in-frame clones alone and lacks a portion of them. Of roughly 290,000 clones listed, 75% to 95% are singletons. The sequenced material came from peripheral blood. The receptors come from a woman in her twenties or thirties with COVID-19, enrolled during active disease.

The V gene is TRBV2, the J gene TRBJ1-5; the match to TRBD1 covers 8 bases. Trimming took 8 bases from V and 7 from J; bases not matched to a gene: 16. Germline CDR1 reads SNHLY; CDR2 reads FYNNEI. This CDR3 is built from 16 residues. The CDR3 reads CASRGYPGQGKQPQHF. The DNA of the CDR3 is TGTGCCAGCCGGGGATACCCTGGACAGGGTAAGCAGCCCCAGCATTTT.

The rearrangement uses TRBV6-1 and TRBJ1-1; TRBD1 agrees at 7 bases. CDR3 length equals 14 residues. V shed 5 bases, J shed 4 bases, and the junction held 7 bases outside the gene matches. From germline, CDR1 is MNHNS and CDR2 SASEGT. The CDR3 nucleotides are TGTGCCAGCAGTTTGACCGACAGGGCCACTGAAGCTTTCTTT. It is translated as CASSLTDRATEAFF.

The CDR3 DNA is TGTGCCAGCAGCCTCTTTGGGTCCGGGGGAAACACCGGGGAGCTGTTTTTT. It is translated as CASSLFGSGGNTGELFF. J is TRBJ2-2 and V is TRBV9; D might be TRBD2 (6 bases). CDR3 length equals 17 residues. Germline CDR1 SGDLS, CDR2 YYNGEE. The V gene lost 4 bases and the J gene lost 2 bases, with 18 bases spanning the gap. Together with reference TRBV9 and TRBJ2-2, the CDR3 gives the full variable domain: DSGVTQTPKHLITATGQRVTLRCSPRSGDLSVYWYQQSLDQGLQFLIQYYNGEERAKGNILERFSAQQFPDLHSELNLSSLELGDSALYFCASSLFGSGGNTGELFFGEGSRLTVL.

The J gene is TRBJ1-1, the V gene TRBV27, with 8 nucleotides matching TRBD1. CDR3 length equals 13 residues. V gave up 6 bases and J gave up 4 bases; unmatched junction bases: 4. Per germline, CDR1 MNHEY and CDR2 SMNVEV (reference sequence). The CDR3 loop is CASRSGGSTEAFF. Written as DNA, the CDR3 is TGTGCCAGCAGGTCAGGGGGCTCCACTGAAGCTTTCTTT.

CDR3 nucleotides: TGTGCCAGCAGCCATAGGGGCGACTCCTACAATGAGCAGTTCTTC. Protein sequence: CASSHRGDSYNEQFF. The V call is TRBV3-1 (or the pseudogene TRBV3-2), the J call TRBJ2-1; a weak D match, TRBD1 (5 bases). The V end was cut by 3 bases, the J end by 0 bases, with 9 bases between. CDR3 size: 15 residues. Germline lookup yields CDR1 LGHDT and CDR2 YNNKEL (reference sequence).

The chain is built from TRBV4-1 and TRBJ2-4, with TRBD2 matching over 8 bases. With 4 bases clipped from V and 1 base from J, the junction kept 6 bases outside the gene matches. This CDR3 is built from 16 residues. Germline loops: CDR1 MGHRA, CDR2 YSYEKL. This CDR3 reads CASSPGRAKAKNIQYF. The CDR3 DNA reads as TGCGCCAGCAGCCCCGGGAGGGCGAAGGCCAAAAACATTCAGTACTTC.

The V call is TRBV6-5, the J call TRBJ2-7; 8 nucleotides match TRBD1. The CDR3 consists of 15 residues. Germline V gene data show CDR1 as MNHEY and CDR2 as SVGAGI. Trimming removed 6 bases from V and 3 bases from J; junction bases left unmatched: 10. The CDR3, as DNA: TGTGCCAGCAGCGTCCTCCGGGACAGGTTCTACGAGCAGTACTTC. Amino acid sequence: CASSVLRDRFYEQYF.

This chain uses TRBV5-1 with TRBJ1-1; tentative D call: TRBD1 (6 bases). The germline V gene has CDR1 SGHRS and CDR2 YFSETQ. This CDR3 is 14 amino acids long. The V and J ends lost 0 bases and 4 bases respectively, with 10 bases between them. CDR3 DNA sequence: TGCGCCAGCAGCTTGGCCCAGGGGTCCACTGAAGCTTTCTTT. Amino acids: CASSLAQGSTEAFF.

V and J are TRBV3-1 (or the pseudogene TRBV3-2) and TRBJ2-3; D perhaps matches TRBD2 (6 bases). The germline gives CDR1 LGHDT, CDR2 YNNKEL (reference sequence). The V gene lost 4 bases and the J gene lost 6 bases, with 11 bases spanning the gap. This CDR3 has 13 residues. CDR3 sequence reads: CASSPPTSDTQYF. The CDR3 DNA follows: TGTGCCAGCAGCCCTCCTACTAGCGATACGCAGTATTTT.

The gene calls are TRBV14 and TRBJ2-2; a possible D gene is TRBD2 (6 bases). Germline V gene data show CDR1 as SGHDN and CDR2 as FVKESK. The CDR3 runs to 18 residues. Trimming removed 1 base from V and 2 bases from J, with 17 bases in between. The CDR3 sequence: CASSQALWEAENTGELFF. The CDR3 DNA sequence: TGTGCCAGCAGCCAAGCCCTTTGGGAGGCAGAAAACACCGGGGAGCTGTTTTTT.